This T cell receptor (beta chain) emerged from a study of neurological immune-mediated disorders (dated by TCRdb to between 2018 and 2021). For context, the study as a whole: Among the roughly 34 multiple sclerosis patients, relapsing-remitting MS was present in roughly 30 and secondary progressive MS was present in 3. The cohort included roughly 71 subjects: about 15 with HAM/TSP, approximately 35 with multiple sclerosis, and some 20 healthy controls. Peripheral blood TCR-beta repertoires from HTLV-I-associated myelopathy (HAM/TSP) patients, multiple sclerosis patients and healthy controls were compared by UMI-based sequencing. Alongside PBMC samples, the set of 106 TCR-beta libraries contained longitudinal samples, technical triplicates, and paired CD4+ and CD8+ T-cell subsets that had been sorted.

Study-wide conclusions, independent of this receptor: Phylogenetic analysis grouped repertoires from 18 of 34 MS patients into a cluster of related CDR3 sequences, suggesting a possible repertoire-level signature. No association of the MS cluster with clinical or MRI features was observed, and the need for larger cohorts was stated by the authors. Expanded clones from different subjects shared no identical CDR3 amino acid sequences, which suggests that TCR-beta repertoires were private in all groups. TCR clonal expansion was highest in HAM/TSP patients and lowest in MS patients, with MS patients falling below even healthy controls.

In its sample, this clonotype was seen many times. The antigen this receptor binds is unknown. The record has no base qualities; no much larger clone is one base away. To synthesize cDNA, template-switch 5'RACE was performed with a primer carrying a 10-nucleotide random unique molecular identifier so that each TCR transcript was tagged. Over 200 million TCR-beta sequences, covering 15-18 subjects, were produced in each sequencing run. Total RNA was extracted with the RNeasy kit. The KAPA Real-time Library Amplification kit was used to amplify TCR-beta VDJ regions with primers targeting the TCR constant region and the 5'RACE anchor. A first PCR added sample indexes and Illumina adaptors, after which a second PCR increased the library yield. After Ampure bead purification, the TCR product of roughly 650 bp was size-selected on a 2% E-gel SizeSelection system. Before pooling, library quality was assessed on a Bioanalyzer, concentration was determined with Qubit, and library quantification was performed with the Kapa Library Quantification kit. An Illumina HiSeq 2500 was used to sequence the libraries paired-end at 2 x 150 bp. To increase sequence diversity, roughly 24-31% phiX was spiked into each library pool. Turning to the authors' computational methods: The UMI-based MiGEC pipeline processed quality-filtered reads and removed over 80% of raw TCR sequences during error correction. VDJ genes were aligned to IMGT germline references, and clonotypes were defined by unique CDR3 amino acid sequence plus V-J genes. Clonal expansion, Shannon diversity and CDR3 relatedness (CalcPairwiseDistances, ClusterSamples) were evaluated with VDJtools, and phylogenetic trees were built with CLCbio workbench. A clone was classed as expanded if it had 8 or more unique UMIs, a cutoff based on coefficient-of-variation modelling across technical triplicates. TCRdb cleaned the public reads at Q25 with fastp, built clones with MiXCR and kept in-frame beta chains. Rows with one shared CDR3 protein collapse into an entry with the most common genes and DNA. The V and J calls and clone size are TCRdb's, not the authors'. The sample data list roughly 70,000 distinct CDR3 sequences, and about 4% of these were observed just once. The ten largest clones take up around 1.3% of the sample.

Taken from cysteine to phenylalanine, the CDR3 has 15 residues. Only CDR3 DNA is held: 45 bases, read in frame from base 1. In the germline V gene (reference sequence), CDR1 corresponds to LGHDT and CDR2 to YNNKEL. The V end loses 1 base and the J end loses 0 bases, and a stretch of 10 bases separates them. For unsorted PBMC libraries, 2 million PBMCs were used after storage in RNAlater at -80 degrees C until RNA extraction. Multiple sclerosis patients were enrolled in a US clinical protocol evaluating disease progression by magnetic resonance imaging. Peripheral blood was subjected to Ficoll-Hypaque density gradient centrifugation to isolate PBMCs, which were then cryopreserved in liquid nitrogen.

This clonotype originated in a man aged 25-40 years with multiple sclerosis. The V and J genes are TRBV3-1 and TRBJ2-7, with the D gene possibly TRBD1 or TRBD2, each one fitting 6 bases. Sequencing was done on a sample of PBMCs. The DNA sequence reads TGTGCCAGCAGCCAAGTGCGGGACATCTCCTACGAGCAGTACTTC. Its coded protein is CASSQVRDISYEQYF.